These 12 T cell receptor beta chains came from one sample sequenced in a study of beta chain features in type 1 diabetes. Study findings and constraints: For Type 1 diabetes patients, all four CD4+ subsets carried TCRB CDR3s that were moderately but significantly shorter.

Reverse transcribing all isolated RNA meant expressed TCRB transcripts were sequenced. This table comes from immunoSEQ multiplex PCR, and its TCRdb copy is limited to in-frame clones, with some not included. The sample contains 300,000 to 350,000 clones, around 9.3% of which appear only once. Antigens of these TCRs are unknown. The sample comprised central memory CD4+ T cells from blood. These receptors originate from a man aged 30-40 years with type 1 diabetes.

The sample holds a few counts of this clone. The genes are TRBV9 and TRBJ2-1; TRBD2 might be the D (5 bases). V lost 4 bases and J lost 5, with 16 bases in between. CDR3 size: 15 residues. Germline V gene lookup returns CDR1 SGDLS and CDR2 YYNGEE. The CDR3 region has the DNA TGTGCCAGCAGCCCGGGGAGAGTTCCCCACAATGAGCAGTTCTTC. Its translation: CASSPGRVPHNEQFF.

The genes are TRBV7-2 and TRBJ1-5; a weak D match, TRBD1 (6 bases). Germline V gives CDR1 SGHTA, CDR2 FQGNSA. Between the trimmed V and J ends, which lost 5 bases and 2 bases, there was a span of 13 bases. This CDR3 has 15 amino acids. The CDR3 spells CASSLGALGNQPQHF. The CDR3 nucleotides are TGTGCCAGCAGCCTGGGGGCGCTGGGCAATCAGCCCCAGCATTTT.

This chain uses TRBV9 with TRBJ2-1, with D perhaps matching TRBD2 (6 bases). CDR3 length: 17 amino acids. V lost 4 bases to trimming and J lost 5 bases, with 22 bases between them. Germline V gene sequence: CDR1 SGDLS, CDR2 YYNGEE. This CDR3 is CASSYSGGAARDNEQFF. The CDR3 DNA reads as TGTGCCAGCAGCTACTCGGGCGGGGCAGCCCGGGACAATGAGCAGTTCTTC. Full variable domain (remainder filled in from reference TRBV9 and TRBJ2-1): DSGVTQTPKHLITATGQRVTLRCSPRSGDLSVYWYQQSLDQGLQFLIQYYNGEERAKGNILERFSAQQFPDLHSELNLSSLELGDSALYFCASSYSGGAARDNEQFFGPGTRLTVL.

This clone was seen more than once but under ten times. The chain links TRBV5-4 to TRBJ2-7, with TRBD1 matching 8 bases. The CDR3 is 14 residues long. V trimming: 0 bases; J trimming: 6 bases; junction bases outside the gene matches: 5. From germline, CDR1 is SGHNT and CDR2 YYREEE (reference sequence). The CDR3: CASSLGQGSGEQYF. CDR3 DNA: TGTGCCAGCAGCTTGGGACAGGGGAGTGGCGAGCAGTACTTC. The entire variable domain, with the rest obtained from reference TRBV5-4 and TRBJ2-7, is as follows: ETGVTQSPTHLIKTRGQQVTLRCSSQSGHNTVSWYQQALGQGPQFIFQYYREEENGRGNFPPRFSGLQFPNYSSELNVNALELDDSALYLCASSLGQGSGEQYFGPGTRLTVT.

The V gene is TRBV7-8, the J gene TRBJ2-2, with 11 bases matching TRBD2. CDR1 is SGHVS and CDR2 is FQNEAQ in the germline V gene. This CDR3 is 17 amino acids long. Trimming took 5 bases from V and 4 from J; bases not matched to a gene: 9. The CDR3 here is CASSIPTSGGPTGELFF. The CDR3 region has the DNA TGTGCCAGCAGCATCCCTACTAGCGGGGGACCCACCGGGGAGCTGTTTTTT.

This clone was seen a few times. This sample includes further DNA sequences coding for the same CDR3. The CDR3 reads CASSLAGGPYEQYF. The CDR3 nucleotides are TGTGCCAGCAGCCTCGCGGGGGGCCCTTACGAGCAGTACTTC. The chain couples TRBV7-2 to TRBJ2-7; 8 bases agree with TRBD2. Trimming removed 5 bases from V and 4 bases from J; junction bases left unmatched: 7. CDR3 length: 14 residues. The germline gives CDR1 SGHTA, CDR2 FQGNSA.

V usage is TRBV5-1 and J usage is TRBJ2-2; weak D call: TRBD2 (7 bases). The CDR3 length is 14 residues. The germline gives CDR1 SGHRS, CDR2 YFSETQ. V lost 0 bases and J lost 6, with 9 bases in between. The CDR3 region has the DNA TGCGCCAGCAGCTTGGGCGGGGGCTCCGGGGAGCTGTTTTTT. The encoded protein is CASSLGGGSGELFF.

This clone was found a few times. The chain combines TRBV7-9 with TRBJ2-7; 8 nucleotides match TRBD2. Losses at the gene ends were 7 bases for V and 3 bases for J; bases not matched to a gene: 8. Per the germline V gene, CDR1 is SEHNR and CDR2 is FQNEAQ (reference sequence). The length of the CDR3 is 14 residues. The CDR3 here is CASTAGGGVYEQYF. The CDR3 region has the DNA TGTGCCAGCACCGCGGGAGGAGGGGTCTACGAGCAGTACTTC. Full variable domain (missing parts from reference TRBV7-9 and TRBJ2-7): DTGVSQNPRHKITKRGQNVTFRCDPISEHNRLYWYRQTLGQGPEFLTYFQNEAQLEKSRLLSDRFSAERPKGSFSTLEIQRTEQGDSAMYLCASTAGGGVYEQYFGPGTRLTVT.

J is TRBJ2-5 and V is TRBV7-2; 8 nucleotides align to TRBD2. CDR3 length equals 16 residues. V shed 2 bases, J shed 5 bases, and the junction held 10 bases outside the gene matches. The V gene's germline CDR1 is SGHTA and CDR2 FQGNSA. The DNA for the CDR3 is TGTGCCAGCAGCTTACAACCGGGGGGGGTCTCGGAGACCCAGTACTTC. It codes for CASSLQPGGVSETQYF.

This clone showed up just a few times. The chain has TRBV28 and TRBJ2-7; TRBD1 aligns across 10 bases. The V segment lost 1 base and the J segment 3 bases; nucleotides outside the gene matches: 3. The CDR3 covers 15 residues. From germline, CDR1 is MDHEN and CDR2 SYDVKM. The CDR3 DNA is TGTGCCAGCAGTTTATTGACAGGGGGCGTCTACGAGCAGTACTTC. The encoded protein is CASSLLTGGVYEQYF.

The chain joins TRBV29-1 to TRBJ2-3, with 10 bases matching TRBD2. V dropped 4 bases and J dropped 2; count of bases not matched to a gene: 6. The germline V gene encodes CDR1 SQVTM and CDR2 ANQGSEA. The CDR3 covers 15 residues. In nucleotides, the CDR3 is TGCAGCGTTGTTGTCCTAGCGGGGGCCACAGATACGCAGTATTTT. Protein product: CSVVVLAGATDTQYF.

This clone has just a few counts. The chain combines TRBV7-9 with TRBJ1-2; no clear D. The CDR3 has 17 residues. Per the germline V gene, CDR1 is SEHNR and CDR2 is FQNEAQ (reference sequence). Deletions cut 1 base from V and 4 bases from J, with 19 bases between. In nucleotides, the CDR3 is TGTGCCAGCAGCTTAGATCCCAGGAGGTCAGGCGTCTATGGCTACACCTTC. Translation: CASSLDPRRSGVYGYTF.